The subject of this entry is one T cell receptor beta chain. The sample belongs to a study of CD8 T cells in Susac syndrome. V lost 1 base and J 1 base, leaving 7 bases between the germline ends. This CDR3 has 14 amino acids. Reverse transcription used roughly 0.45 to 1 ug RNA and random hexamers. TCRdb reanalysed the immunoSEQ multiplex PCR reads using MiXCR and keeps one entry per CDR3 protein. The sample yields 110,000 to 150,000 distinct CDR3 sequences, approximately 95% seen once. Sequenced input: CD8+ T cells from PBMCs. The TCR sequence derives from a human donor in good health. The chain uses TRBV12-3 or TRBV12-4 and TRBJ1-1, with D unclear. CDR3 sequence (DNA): TGTGCCAGCAGTTTAGGGGGAGGGAACACTGAAGCTTTCTTT. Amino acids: CASSLGGGNTEAFF.